This is a list of T cell receptor beta chains from one sample in a study of HIV-infected patients and healthy controls. A single record per CDR3 protein comes from TCRdb applying MiXCR to the 5' RACE reads. In the table there are over 55,000 distinct CDR3 sequences, 16% of which are singletons. The sequencing input was CD4+ T cells from blood. These TCRs come from a human donor in good health. Both conserved end residues are part of each CDR3. A D gene is named only where the DNA matches it firmly. Expanded clones get a size class; other rows say once, few or many, or leave the size out.

j_call v_call d_call clone_size cdr3_aa cdr3_nt
TRBJ2-5 TRBV7-9 TRBD1 . CASAPGQGRVGETQYF TGTGCCAGCGCTCCGGGACAGGGGAGAGTGGGAGAGACCCAGTACTTC
TRBJ2-1 TRBV7-2 TRBD2 . CASSLLAGGPSGEQFF TGTGCCAGCAGCTTACTCGCGGGAGGGCCCAGCGGTGAGCAGTTCTTC
TRBJ2-2 TRBV4-3 . many CASSQYQGRAGELFF TGCGCCAGCAGCCAGTACCAGGGACGGGCCGGGGAGCTGTTTTTT
TRBJ2-6 TRBV12-3/TRBV12-4 TRBD1 many CASSWAGQGVSGANVLTF TGTGCCAGCAGCTGGGCGGGACAGGGGGTCTCTGGGGCCAACGTCCTGACTTTC
TRBJ2-3 TRBV12-3/TRBV12-4 TRBD2 . CASRRGGTDTQYF TGTGCCAGCAGACGGGGGGGCACAGATACGCAGTATTTT
TRBJ2-1 TRBV5-5 . . CASSLGQLNYNEQFF TGTGCCAGCAGCTTGGGACAGTTAAACTACAATGAGCAGTTCTTC
TRBJ2-4 TRBV23-1 . . CASSQMGDIQYF TGCGCCAGCAGTCAAATGGGAGACATTCAGTACTTC
TRBJ2-3 TRBV24-1 TRBD1 few CATSDLPLTGVDADTQYF TGTGCCACCAGTGATTTGCCCCTGACAGGGGTGGATGCAGATACGCAGTATTTT
TRBJ2-5 TRBV6-5 . few CASSHKETQYF TGTGCCAGCAGCCACAAAGAGACCCAGTACTTC
TRBJ2-1 TRBV29-1 . . CSVELQGNDEQFF TGCAGCGTTGAACTGCAGGGTAATGATGAGCAGTTCTTC
TRBJ2-3 TRBV28 TRBD2 . CASSPSAGRADTQYF TGTGCCAGCAGCCCCTCCGCCGGGAGGGCAGATACGCAGTATTTT
TRBJ2-1 TRBV5-1 . . CASSLGLSSYNEQFF TGCGCCAGCAGCTTGGGACTTAGCTCCTACAATGAGCAGTTCTTC
TRBJ1-2 TRBV5-5 . many CASSLRQANYGYTF TGTGCCAGCAGCTTGAGGCAGGCTAACTATGGCTACACCTTC
TRBJ2-1 TRBV20-1 . few CSGRVGGNEQFF TGCAGTGGACGGGTAGGGGGCAATGAGCAGTTCTTC
TRBJ1-1 TRBV5-1 . few CASSLGLGQNTEAFF TGCGCCAGCAGCTTGGGTCTGGGACAGAACACTGAAGCTTTCTTT
TRBJ2-2 TRBV12-3/TRBV12-4 TRBD2 . CASSRGLSPLGSTGELFF TGTGCCAGCAGCCGGGGACTATCCCCCCTAGGTTCCACCGGGGAGCTGTTTTTT
TRBJ2-1 TRBV2 TRBD2 few CASSEPGGSYNEQFF TGTGCCAGCAGTGAACCGGGAGGGTCCTACAATGAGCAGTTCTTC
TRBJ2-1 TRBV20-1 TRBD2 . CSARVREEGHNEQFF TGCAGTGCTAGAGTTCGGGAGGAGGGTCACAATGAGCAGTTCTTC
TRBJ2-3 TRBV20-1 TRBD2 many CSARDRLADTQYF TGCAGTGCTAGAGATCGACTAGCGGATACGCAGTATTTT
TRBJ1-5 TRBV29-1 . many CSVEKLDSNQPQHF TGCAGCGTTGAAAAGCTGGATAGCAATCAGCCCCAGCATTTT